Given below is one TCR beta chain in context. This clonotype has just a few counts. Its antigen is not yet known. The sample holds no much larger clone one base away, and base qualities are not on file. Receptors were amplified or captured by multiplex PCR. TCRdb shows the sequencer as Illumina HiSeq 4000. To build TCR beta libraries, CDR3 regions were amplified by Arm-PCR using iRepertoire HTBI primers. Before sequencing, the PCR products underwent gel purification. The original methods were these. Gene usage analysis of CDR3 amino acid clonotypes used the roughly 62 TRBV and about 13 TRBJ segments found across samples. COPE and FqMerger were used to merge filtered high-quality paired reads into contigs. BLAST was used to align contigs to IMGT TRBV, TRBD and TRBJ reference genes, with CDR3 defined following IMGT. Any clonotype with a frequency above 0.1% was classified as a highly expanded clone. Shannon entropy was used to measure repertoire diversity, and the Gini coefficient was used to measure V-J evenness. Public clonotypes were defined as clonotypes shared by more than one individual. TCRdb reprocessed the public reads (quality trimming at Q25 with fastp, clone calling with MiXCR) and kept in-frame beta chains. Rows merge per CDR3 protein into single entries with the most common DNA and genes. The V and J calls were not made by the authors but by TCRdb's processing. For this sample the table gives 400,000 to 650,000 distinct CDR3 sequences, of which 15% to 20% were detected only once. 20% to 25% of the sample is held by the ten biggest clonotypes.

This sample's time point label indicates: newly diagnosed GD, antithyroid drugs for less than 3 months. For both TCR sequencing and RNA sequencing, RNA was extracted from PBMCs using TRIzol. The diagnosis of Graves' disease was made according to American Thyroid Association guidelines. Recruitment of patients was carried out at an endocrinology department in Xi'an, China. Each patient gave approximately 8.8 milliliters of peripheral blood, collected in an EDTA anticoagulant tube. PBMCs were isolated by Ficoll Paque Plus density gradient separation without further T cell sorting. An Agilent 2100 Bioanalyzer and agarose gel were used to check RNA quality, and a NanoDrop 2000 was used to measure RNA concentration. The data derive from a study of regulatory T cells in long-lasting Graves disease (TCRdb year 2021). Notes on the research overall: In the newly diagnosed Graves' disease group, patients had been taking antithyroid drugs for less than 3 months. Peripheral blood TCR sequencing and RNA sequencing compared persistent Graves' disease patients with newly diagnosed Graves' disease patients. The study took place in China and was registered as a clinical trial. A total of about 35 samples underwent TCR sequencing: some 13 from persistent and around 20 from newly diagnosed Graves' disease patients. Points the paper makes about the study in general: Compared with newly diagnosed patients, patients with persistent Graves' disease had lower TCR Shannon entropy and fewer highly expanded clones, which suggests clonal expansion. TRBV28, TRBJ1-2 and TRBJ2-5 were preferentially used in persistent disease, while TRBV20-1 and TRBJ2-1 were favored in newly diagnosed disease. Because the primary lesion, thyroid tissue, could not be accessed, the study looked at peripheral blood alone. The small sample size was acknowledged by the authors as a limitation that may reduce accuracy. Only the TCR beta chain was sequenced and analyzed. Patients with persistent disease shared more public clonotypes (fewer than 3,000) than newly diagnosed patients did (about 1,000).

The CDR3 goes from the cysteine to the phenylalanine over 12 residues. Of the read, only the CDR3 DNA is kept; its 36 bases are in frame from base 1. V lost 1 base and J lost 13 bases; the stretch between them is 14 bases long. The germline V gene (reference sequence) specifies SEHNR as CDR1 and FQNEAQ as CDR2. This sample also belongs to another study, concerning T cells in Graves' hyperthyroidism and ophthalmopathy. The second study also describes: Stable Graves' hyperthyroidism was defined as no progression to ophthalmopathy during 18 months of follow-up. Hyperthyroidism patients were newly diagnosed, with disease duration under 2 months, and aged 18 to 65 years. Exclusion was applied to patients with uncontrolled infections, other autoimmune diseases, pregnancy or lactation. Diagnoses were established on the basis of clinical symptoms, serum thyroxine and TRAb, thyroid ultrasound, and orbital computed tomography. A first-round RT-PCR of the TCR CDR3 used the HTBI primer set with the Qiagen OneStep RT-PCR kit. Most expanded thyroid clonotypes (frequency above 0.001) were also detected in blood, a finding suggesting that blood repertoires may reflect thyroid immune responses. In cross-validation, a model built on a 13 V-J signature told ophthalmopathy apart from stable hyperthyroidism with roughly 87% sensitivity and around 84% specificity, and in testing the same model reached 80%/75%. In validation, the model predicted progression to ophthalmopathy with approximately 70% sensitivity and around 72% specificity, a median of 6.5 months before onset. TCR V-J signatures able to tell the groups apart were searched for in a discovery cohort of more than 90 patients, of whom approximately 40 had Graves' ophthalmopathy and about 55 had stable Graves' hyperthyroidism. Whether ophthalmopathy could be predicted prospectively was tested in an independent validation cohort made up of fewer than 20 hyperthyroidism patients plus 17 patients who later progressed to ophthalmopathy. The 95 to 100 discovery patients were divided at random into training and test sets in a 7:3 ratio. In about 6 Graves' hyperthyroidism patients, the study also compared T-cell repertoires from thyroid tissue with T-cell repertoires from blood. After blood sampling, hyperthyroidism patients were treated with methimazole at a starting dose of 30 mg daily, and ophthalmopathy patients were treated with high-dose intravenous methylprednisolone. The libraries were constructed in a second round of multiplex PCR and then size-selected and purified. Libraries were sequenced paired-end with 100 bp reads on an Illumina HiSeq2000. Raw data were processed with SOAPnuke, discarding reads with adapters, uncalled bases, mean Phred below 15, or no exact constant-primer or identifier match. High-quality paired reads were merged using COPE v1.2.5, and each unique nucleotide sequence was defined as a clonotype. Clonotypes were aligned to IMGT TRBV, TRBD and TRBJ reference segments using MiTCR v1.1. The analysis included only V-J combinations with a frequency above 0.0001, which together covered more than 98% of the repertoires. The TCS score was defined as the ratio of F50 (clonal expansion) to E x V (chaos), calculated using BLOSUM62-based TCRdist between CDR3 peptides within each V-J. Welch's t-statistics and random forest reduced fewer than 600 V-J features to about 13, which were used in a naive Bayes classifier (R e1071). No statistical method was used to fix the sample size in advance, and group allocation was not hidden from the investigators. According to the paper, TCR Vbeta CDR3 sequencing was carried out on approximately 140 peripheral blood samples, which came from 40 to 45 ophthalmopathy, about 75 hyperthyroidism and some 17 progressor patients.

This chain is built from TRBV7-9 and TRBJ2-7, and possibly TRBD2, on 5 matching bases. The sequence derives from a woman aged 35 to 60 with Graves disease. Donor details come from another sample of the same person, matched by shared clones. The source material was peripheral blood mononuclear cells (PBMCs), sampled at new diagnosis, from a patient treated with antithyroid drugs. The CDR3 region has the sequence CASSLGQTKGYF. The DNA sequence is TGTGCCAGCAGCTTAGGGCAGACTAAAGGATACTTC.